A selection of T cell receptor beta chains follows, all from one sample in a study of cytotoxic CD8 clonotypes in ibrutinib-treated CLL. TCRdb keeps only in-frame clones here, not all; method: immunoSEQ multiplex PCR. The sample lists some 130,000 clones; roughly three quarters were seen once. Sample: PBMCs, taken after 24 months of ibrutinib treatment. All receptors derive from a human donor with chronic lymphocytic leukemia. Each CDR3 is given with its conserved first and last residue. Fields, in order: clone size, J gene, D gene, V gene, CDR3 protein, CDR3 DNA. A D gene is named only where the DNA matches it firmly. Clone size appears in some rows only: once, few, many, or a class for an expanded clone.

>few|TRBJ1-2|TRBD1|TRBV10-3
CAISYGQGSYGYTF
TGTGCCATCAGTTACGGACAGGGCAGCTATGGCTACACCTTC
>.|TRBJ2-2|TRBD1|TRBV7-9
CASSQTGVPGELFF
TGTGCCAGCAGCCAAACAGGGGTCCCCGGGGAGCTGTTTTTT
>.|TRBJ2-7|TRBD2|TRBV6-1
CASSRPSGYEQYF
TGTGCCAGCAGTCGCCCTAGCGGCTACGAGCAGTACTTC
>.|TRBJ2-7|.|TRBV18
CASSPRGSEQYF
TGTGCCAGCTCACCACGGGGCTCCGAGCAGTACTTC
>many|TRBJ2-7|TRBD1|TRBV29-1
CSVHPRQGGEQYF
TGCAGCGTCCACCCGAGACAGGGTGGCGAGCAGTACTTC
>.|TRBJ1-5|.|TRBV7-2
CASSLEGGANQPQHF
TGTGCCAGCAGCTTAGAGGGGGGCGCCAATCAGCCCCAGCATTTT
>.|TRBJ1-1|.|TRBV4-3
CASSQGRQFEAFF
TGCGCCAGCAGCCAAGGTCGGCAGTTTGAAGCTTTCTTT
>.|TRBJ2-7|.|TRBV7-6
CASSGAGLQQYF
TGTGCCAGCAGCGGGGCCGGGCTCCAGCAGTACTTC
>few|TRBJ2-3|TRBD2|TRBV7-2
CASSPLASTDTQYF
TGTGCCAGCAGCCCACTAGCGAGCACAGATACGCAGTATTTT
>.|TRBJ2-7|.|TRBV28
CASTGRAYEQYF
TGTGCCAGCACAGGCAGGGCCTACGAGCAGTACTTC
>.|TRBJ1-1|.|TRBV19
CASRGLYAGVLNTEAFF
TGTGCCAGTAGGGGCCTCTACGCAGGGGTCTTGAACACTGAAGCTTTCTTT
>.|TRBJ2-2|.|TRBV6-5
CASRAPQGATGELFF
TGTGCCAGCAGGGCCCCGCAGGGAGCCACCGGGGAGCTGTTTTTT
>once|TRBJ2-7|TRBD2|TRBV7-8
CASSRISGRALDEQYF
TGTGCCAGCAGCCGGATTAGCGGGAGGGCCCTCGACGAGCAGTACTTC
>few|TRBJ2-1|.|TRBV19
CASSPTSSYNEQFF
TGTGCCAGTAGCCCGACAAGCTCCTACAATGAGCAGTTCTTC
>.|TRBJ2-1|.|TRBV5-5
CASSLKGLDGSYNEQFF
TGTGCCAGCAGCTTGAAGGGCCTTGATGGTTCCTACAATGAGCAGTTCTTC
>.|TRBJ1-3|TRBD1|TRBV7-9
CASSPPGGGNTIYF
TGTGCCAGCAGCCCCCCAGGGGGGGGAAACACCATATATTTT
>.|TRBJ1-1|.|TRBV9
CASSVGAQTEAFF
TGTGCCAGCAGCGTAGGGGCCCAGACTGAAGCTTTCTTT
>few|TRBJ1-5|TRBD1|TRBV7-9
CASSSTGVQPQHF
TGTGCCAGCAGCAGCACAGGGGTGCAGCCCCAGCATTTT
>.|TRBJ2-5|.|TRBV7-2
CASSPGLQETQYF
TGTGCCAGCAGCCCAGGCCTCCAAGAGACCCAGTACTTC
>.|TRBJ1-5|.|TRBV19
CASSISPVSSAQPQHF
TGTGCCAGTAGTATCAGTCCGGTGTCGTCGGCTCAGCCCCAGCATTTT
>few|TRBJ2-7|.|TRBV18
CASSDRDNYEQYF
TGTGCCAGCTCAGACCGGGACAACTACGAGCAGTACTTC
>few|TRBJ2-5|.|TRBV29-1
CSAGGPGSETQYF
TGCAGCGCCGGGGGTCCGGGGTCAGAGACCCAGTACTTC
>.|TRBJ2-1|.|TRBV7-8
CASSLGGAGSTHNEQFF
TGTGCCAGCAGCTTAGGTGGGGCGGGGTCAACTCACAATGAGCAGTTCTTC
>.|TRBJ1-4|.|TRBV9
CASSVGGRWSEKLFF
TGTGCCAGCAGCGTAGGGGGCAGGTGGTCGGAAAAACTGTTTTTT
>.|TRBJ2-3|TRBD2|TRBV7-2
CASSLMTSGTDTQYF
TGTGCCAGCAGCTTAATGACTAGCGGGACAGATACGCAGTATTTT
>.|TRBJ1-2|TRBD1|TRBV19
CASSRPGTGSHGYTF
TGTGCCAGTAGTAGGCCTGGGACAGGGAGCCATGGCTACACCTTC
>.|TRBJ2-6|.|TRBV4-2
CASSQDLGAGANVLTF
TGTGCCAGCAGCCAAGATCTTGGGGCTGGGGCCAACGTCCTGACTTTC